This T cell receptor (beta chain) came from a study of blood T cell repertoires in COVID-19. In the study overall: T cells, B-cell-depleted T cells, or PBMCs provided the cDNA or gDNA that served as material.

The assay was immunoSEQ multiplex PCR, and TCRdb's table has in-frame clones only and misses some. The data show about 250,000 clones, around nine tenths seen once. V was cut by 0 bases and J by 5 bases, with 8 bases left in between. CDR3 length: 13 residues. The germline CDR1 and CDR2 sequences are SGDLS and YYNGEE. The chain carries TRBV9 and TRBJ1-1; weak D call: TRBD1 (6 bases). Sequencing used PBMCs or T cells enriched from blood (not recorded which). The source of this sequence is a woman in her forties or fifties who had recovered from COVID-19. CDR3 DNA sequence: TGTGCCAGCAGCGTAGAGGGGGGGACTGAAGCTTTCTTT. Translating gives CASSVEGGTEAFF.